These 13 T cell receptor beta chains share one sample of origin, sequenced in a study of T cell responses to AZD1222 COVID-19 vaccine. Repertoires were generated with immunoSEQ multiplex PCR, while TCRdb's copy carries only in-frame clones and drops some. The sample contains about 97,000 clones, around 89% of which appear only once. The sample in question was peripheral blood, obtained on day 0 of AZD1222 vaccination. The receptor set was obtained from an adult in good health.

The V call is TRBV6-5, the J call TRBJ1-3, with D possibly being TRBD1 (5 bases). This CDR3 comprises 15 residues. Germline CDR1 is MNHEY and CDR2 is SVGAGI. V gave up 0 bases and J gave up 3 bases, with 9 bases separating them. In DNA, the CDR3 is TGTGCCAGCAGTTACTCGGATAGGGGTGGAAACACCATATATTTT. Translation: CASSYSDRGGNTIYF.

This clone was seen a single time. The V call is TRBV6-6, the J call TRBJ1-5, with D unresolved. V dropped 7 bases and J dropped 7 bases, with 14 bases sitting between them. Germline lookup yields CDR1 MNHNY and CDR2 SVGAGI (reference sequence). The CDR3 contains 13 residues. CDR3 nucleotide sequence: TGTGCCAGCACCTCGTCCCCCACCCAGCCCCAGCATTTT. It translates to CASTSSPTQPQHF.

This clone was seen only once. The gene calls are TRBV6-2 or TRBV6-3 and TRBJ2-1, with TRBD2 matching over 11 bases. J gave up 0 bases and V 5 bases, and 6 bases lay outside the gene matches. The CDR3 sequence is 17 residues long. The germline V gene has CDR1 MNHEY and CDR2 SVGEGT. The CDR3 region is CASSTRTSGSSYNEQFF. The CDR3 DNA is TGTGCCAGCAGTACCCGGACTAGCGGGTCCTCCTACAATGAGCAGTTCTTC.

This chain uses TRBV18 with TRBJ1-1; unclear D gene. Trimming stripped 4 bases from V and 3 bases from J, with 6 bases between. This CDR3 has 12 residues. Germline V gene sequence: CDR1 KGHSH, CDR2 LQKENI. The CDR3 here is CASSQADTEAFF. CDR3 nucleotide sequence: TGTGCCAGCTCACAGGCGGACACTGAAGCTTTCTTT.

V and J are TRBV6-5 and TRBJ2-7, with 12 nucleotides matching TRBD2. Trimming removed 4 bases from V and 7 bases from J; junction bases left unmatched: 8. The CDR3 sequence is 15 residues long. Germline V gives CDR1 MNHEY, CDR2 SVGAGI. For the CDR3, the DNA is TGTGCCAGCAGTTCCAGGACTAGCGGGACGTATGAGCAGTACTTC. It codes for CASSSRTSGTYEQYF.

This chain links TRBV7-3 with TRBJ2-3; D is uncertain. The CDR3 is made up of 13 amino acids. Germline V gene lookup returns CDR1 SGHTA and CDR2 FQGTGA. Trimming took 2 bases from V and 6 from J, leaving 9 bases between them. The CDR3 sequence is CASSLSLLDTQYF. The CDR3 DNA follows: TGTGCCAGCAGCTTATCGCTACTTGATACGCAGTATTTT. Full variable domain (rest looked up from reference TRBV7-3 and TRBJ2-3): GAGVSQTPSNKVTEKGKYVELRCDPISGHTALYWYRQSLGQGPEFLIYFQGTGAADDSGLPNDRFFAVRPEGSVSTLKIQRTERGDSAVYLCASSLSLLDTQYFGPGTRLTVL.

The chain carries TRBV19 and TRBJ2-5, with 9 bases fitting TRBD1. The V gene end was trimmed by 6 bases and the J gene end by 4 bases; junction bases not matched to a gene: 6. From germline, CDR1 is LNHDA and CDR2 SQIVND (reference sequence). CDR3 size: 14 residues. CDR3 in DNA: TGTGCCAGTAGCCACAGGGGGCAGGGAGAGACCCAGTACTTC. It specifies CASSHRGQGETQYF.

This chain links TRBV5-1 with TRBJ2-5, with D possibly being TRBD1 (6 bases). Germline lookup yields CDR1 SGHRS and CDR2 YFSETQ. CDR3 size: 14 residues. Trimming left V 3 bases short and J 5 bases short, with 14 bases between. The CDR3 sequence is CASSSMDRKETQYF. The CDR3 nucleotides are TGCGCCAGCAGCTCAATGGACAGAAAGGAGACCCAGTACTTC.

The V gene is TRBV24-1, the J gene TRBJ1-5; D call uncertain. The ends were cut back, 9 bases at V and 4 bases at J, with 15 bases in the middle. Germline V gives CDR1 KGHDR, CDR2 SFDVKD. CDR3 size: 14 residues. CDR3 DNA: TGTGCCACCGTTTTCCGAGCCCCAAATCAGCCCCAGCATTTT. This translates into CATVFRAPNQPQHF.

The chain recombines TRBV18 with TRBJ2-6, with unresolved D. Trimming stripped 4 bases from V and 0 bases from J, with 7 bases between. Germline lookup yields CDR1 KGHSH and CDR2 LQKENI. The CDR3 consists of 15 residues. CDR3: CASSLLASGANVLTF. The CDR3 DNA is TGTGCCAGCTCACTACTGGCCTCTGGGGCCAACGTCCTGACTTTC.

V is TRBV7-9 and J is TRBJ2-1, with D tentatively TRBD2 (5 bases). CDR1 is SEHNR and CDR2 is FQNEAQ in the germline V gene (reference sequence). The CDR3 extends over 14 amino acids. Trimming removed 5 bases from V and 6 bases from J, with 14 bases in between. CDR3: CASSRLASSNEQFF. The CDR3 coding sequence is TGTGCCAGCAGCCGCCTAGCCTCCAGCAATGAGCAGTTCTTC.

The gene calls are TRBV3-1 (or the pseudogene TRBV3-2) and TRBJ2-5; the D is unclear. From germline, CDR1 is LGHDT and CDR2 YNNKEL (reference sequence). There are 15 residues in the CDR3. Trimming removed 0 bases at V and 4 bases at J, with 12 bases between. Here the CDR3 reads CASSQDPEVRETQYF. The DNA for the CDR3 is TGTGCCAGCAGCCAAGATCCTGAGGTCCGAGAGACCCAGTACTTC.

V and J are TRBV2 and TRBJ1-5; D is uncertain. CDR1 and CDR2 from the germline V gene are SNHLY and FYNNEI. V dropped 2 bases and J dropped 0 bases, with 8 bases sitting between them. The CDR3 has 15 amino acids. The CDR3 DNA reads TGTGCCAGCAGTGAATACATTCATAGCAATCAGCCCCAGCATTTT. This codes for CASSEYIHSNQPQHF.